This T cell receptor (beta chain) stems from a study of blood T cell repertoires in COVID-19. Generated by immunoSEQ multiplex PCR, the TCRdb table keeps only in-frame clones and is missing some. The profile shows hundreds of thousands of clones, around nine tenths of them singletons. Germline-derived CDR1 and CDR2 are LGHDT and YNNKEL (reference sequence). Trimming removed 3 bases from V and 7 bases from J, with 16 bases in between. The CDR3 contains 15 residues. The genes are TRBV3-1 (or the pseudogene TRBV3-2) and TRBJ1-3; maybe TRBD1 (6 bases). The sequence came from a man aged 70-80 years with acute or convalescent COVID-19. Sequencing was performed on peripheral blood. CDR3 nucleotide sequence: TGTGCCAGCAGCCATCCAACCGGACAGAGGAACACCATATATTTT. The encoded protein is CASSHPTGQRNTIYF.